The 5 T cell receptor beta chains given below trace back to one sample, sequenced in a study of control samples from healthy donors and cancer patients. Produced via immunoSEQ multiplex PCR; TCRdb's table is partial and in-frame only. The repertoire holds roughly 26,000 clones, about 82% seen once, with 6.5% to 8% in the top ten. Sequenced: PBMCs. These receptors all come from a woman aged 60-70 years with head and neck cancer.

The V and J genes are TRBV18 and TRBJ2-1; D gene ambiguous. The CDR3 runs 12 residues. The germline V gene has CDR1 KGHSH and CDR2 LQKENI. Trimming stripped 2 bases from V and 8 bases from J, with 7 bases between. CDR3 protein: CASSPGWDEQFF. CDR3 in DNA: TGTGCCAGCTCACCAGGGTGGGATGAGCAGTTCTTC.

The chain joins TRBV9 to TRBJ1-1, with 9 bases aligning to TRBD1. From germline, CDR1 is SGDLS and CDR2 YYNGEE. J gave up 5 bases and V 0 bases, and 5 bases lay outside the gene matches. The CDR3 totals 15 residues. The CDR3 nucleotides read TGTGCCAGCAGCGTAGCAGGACAGGGGACAACTGAAGCTTTCTTT. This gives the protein CASSVAGQGTTEAFF.

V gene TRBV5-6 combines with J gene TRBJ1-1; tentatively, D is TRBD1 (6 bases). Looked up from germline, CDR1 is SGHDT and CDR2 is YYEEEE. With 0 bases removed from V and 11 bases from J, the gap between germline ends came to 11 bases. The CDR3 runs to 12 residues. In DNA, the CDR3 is TGTGCCAGCAGCTTGGACAGGGAATGGGCTTTCTTT. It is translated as CASSLDREWAFF.

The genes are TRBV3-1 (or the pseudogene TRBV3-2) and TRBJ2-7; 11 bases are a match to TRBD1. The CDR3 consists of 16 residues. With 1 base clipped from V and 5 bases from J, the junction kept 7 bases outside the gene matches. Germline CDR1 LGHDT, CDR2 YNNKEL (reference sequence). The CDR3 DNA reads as TGTGCCAGCAGCCAAGCCCGGACAGGGGGCGACGACGAGCAGTACTTC. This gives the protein CASSQARTGGDDEQYF.

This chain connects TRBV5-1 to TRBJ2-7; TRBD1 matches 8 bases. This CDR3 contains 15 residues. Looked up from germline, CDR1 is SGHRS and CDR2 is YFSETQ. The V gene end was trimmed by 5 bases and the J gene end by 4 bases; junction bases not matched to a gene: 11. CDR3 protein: CASSPPGGQRYEQYF. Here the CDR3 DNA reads TGCGCCAGCAGTCCTCCAGGGGGCCAAAGGTACGAGCAGTACTTC.